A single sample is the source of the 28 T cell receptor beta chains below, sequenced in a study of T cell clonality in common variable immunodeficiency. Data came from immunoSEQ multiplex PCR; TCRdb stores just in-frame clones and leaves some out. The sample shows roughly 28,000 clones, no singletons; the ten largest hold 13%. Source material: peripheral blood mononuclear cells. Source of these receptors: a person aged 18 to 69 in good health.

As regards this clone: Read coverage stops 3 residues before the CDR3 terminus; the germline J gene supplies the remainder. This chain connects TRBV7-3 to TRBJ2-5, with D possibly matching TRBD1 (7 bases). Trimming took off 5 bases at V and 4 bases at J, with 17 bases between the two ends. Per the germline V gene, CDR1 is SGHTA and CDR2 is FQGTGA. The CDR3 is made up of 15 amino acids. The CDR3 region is CASSQTGWRGETQYF. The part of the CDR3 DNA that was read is TGTGCCAGCAGCCAGACAGGGTGGCGGGGAGAGACC.

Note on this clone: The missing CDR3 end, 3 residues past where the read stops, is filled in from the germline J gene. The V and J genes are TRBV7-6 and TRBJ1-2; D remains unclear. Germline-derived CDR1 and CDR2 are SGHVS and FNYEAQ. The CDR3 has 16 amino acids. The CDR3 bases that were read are TGTGCCAGCAGCTTCCTTGATAGACGGAGGGCAGATACC. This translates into CASSFLDRRRADT. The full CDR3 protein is CASSFLDRRRADTYTF.

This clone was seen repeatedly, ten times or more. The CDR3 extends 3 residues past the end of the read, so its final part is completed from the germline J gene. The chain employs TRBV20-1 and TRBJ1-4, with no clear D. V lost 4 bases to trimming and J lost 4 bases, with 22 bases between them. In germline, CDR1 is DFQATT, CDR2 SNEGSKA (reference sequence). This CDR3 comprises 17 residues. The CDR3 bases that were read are TGCAGTGCTATCCCTCCAAACCACAGCGGGATTAATGAAAAA. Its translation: CSAIPPNHSGINEK. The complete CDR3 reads CSAIPPNHSGINEKLFF.

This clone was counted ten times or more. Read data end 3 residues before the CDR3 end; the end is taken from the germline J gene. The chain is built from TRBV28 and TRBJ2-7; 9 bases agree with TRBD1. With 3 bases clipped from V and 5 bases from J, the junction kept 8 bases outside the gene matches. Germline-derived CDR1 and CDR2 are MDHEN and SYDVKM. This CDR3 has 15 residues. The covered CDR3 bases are TGTGCCAGCAGTTTCCTCCGGGACAGGGTAAACGAG. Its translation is CASSFLRDRVNE. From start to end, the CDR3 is CASSFLRDRVNEQYF.

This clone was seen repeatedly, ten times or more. The chain's CDR3 is CAWRDQGNTEAFF. The covered CDR3 bases are TGTGCCTGGAGGGACCAGGGGAACACTGAA. The chain has TRBV30 and TRBJ1-1; tentatively, D is TRBD1 (5 bases). The observed sequence ends 3 residues before the CDR3 terminus, with the missing tail filled in from the germline J gene. Germline CDR1 reads GTSNPN; CDR2 reads SVGIG (reference sequence). CDR3 length equals 13 residues. V was trimmed by 3 bases and J by 1 base, leaving 9 bases between them.

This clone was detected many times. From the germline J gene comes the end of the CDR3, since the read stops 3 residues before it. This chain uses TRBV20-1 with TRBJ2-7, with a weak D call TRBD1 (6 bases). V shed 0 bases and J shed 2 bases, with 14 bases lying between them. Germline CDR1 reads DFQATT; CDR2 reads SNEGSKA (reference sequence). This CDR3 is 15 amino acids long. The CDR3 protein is CSARDLTKGAYEQYF. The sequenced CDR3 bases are TGCAGTGCTAGAGATCTCACGAAGGGGGCCTACGAG.

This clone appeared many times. The CDR3 sequence: CASSFTSGGEETQYF. The covered CDR3 bases are TGTGCCAGCAGCTTTACTAGCGGGGGGGAAGAGACC. This chain joins TRBV7-3 and TRBJ2-5; 13 bases are a match to TRBD2. The CDR3 goes on 3 residues after the read ends, and that part is filled in from the germline J gene. CDR3 length equals 15 residues. CDR1 SGHTA and CDR2 FQGTGA come from the germline V gene. Trimming cost V 3 bases and J 3 bases; bases outside gene matches: 1.

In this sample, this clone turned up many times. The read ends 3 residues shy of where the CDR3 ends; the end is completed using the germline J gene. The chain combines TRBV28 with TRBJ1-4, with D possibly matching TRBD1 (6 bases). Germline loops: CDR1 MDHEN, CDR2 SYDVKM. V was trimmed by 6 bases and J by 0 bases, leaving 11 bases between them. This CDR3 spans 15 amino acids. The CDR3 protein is CASRVTGATNEKLFF. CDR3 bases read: TGTGCCAGCAGGGTGACAGGAGCAACTAATGAAAAA. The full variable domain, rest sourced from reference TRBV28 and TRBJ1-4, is DVKVTQSSRYLVKRTGEKVFLECVQDMDHENMFWYRQDPGLGLRLIYFSYDVKMKEKGDIPEGYSVSREKKERFSLILESASTNQTSMYLCASRVTGATNEKLFFGSGTQLSVL.

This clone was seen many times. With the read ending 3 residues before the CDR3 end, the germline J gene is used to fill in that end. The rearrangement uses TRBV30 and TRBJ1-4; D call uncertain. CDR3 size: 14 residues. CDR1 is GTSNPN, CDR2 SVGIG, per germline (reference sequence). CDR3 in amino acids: CARSNSNPQEKLFF. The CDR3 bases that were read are TGTGCCCGCTCGAACTCCAACCCCCAGGAGAAA. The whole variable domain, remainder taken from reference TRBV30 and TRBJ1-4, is SQTIHQWPATLVQPVGSPLSLECTVEGTSNPNLYWYRQAAGRGLQLLFYSVGIGQISSEVPQNLSASRPQDRQFILSSKKLLLSDSGFYLCARSNSNPQEKLFFGSGTQLSVL.

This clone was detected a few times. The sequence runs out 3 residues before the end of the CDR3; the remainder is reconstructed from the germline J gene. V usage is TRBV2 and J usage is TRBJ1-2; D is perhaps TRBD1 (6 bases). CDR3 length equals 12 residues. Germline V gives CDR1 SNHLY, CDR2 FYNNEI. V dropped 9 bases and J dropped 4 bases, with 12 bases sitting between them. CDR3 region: CASLRGGYGYTF. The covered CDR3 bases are TGTGCCAGTCTCAGGGGTGGCTATGGC.

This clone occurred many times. The CDR3: CASSQERDRGHAFF. CDR3 DNA, as far as it was read: TGCGCCAGCAGCCAGGAACGGGACAGGGGGCAT. The chain couples TRBV4-1 to TRBJ1-1; 12 positions match TRBD1. The read is 3 residues too short to cover the CDR3 end, so that end is filled in from the germline J gene. CDR3 length equals 14 residues. Germline CDR1 and CDR2: MGHRA and YSYEKL.

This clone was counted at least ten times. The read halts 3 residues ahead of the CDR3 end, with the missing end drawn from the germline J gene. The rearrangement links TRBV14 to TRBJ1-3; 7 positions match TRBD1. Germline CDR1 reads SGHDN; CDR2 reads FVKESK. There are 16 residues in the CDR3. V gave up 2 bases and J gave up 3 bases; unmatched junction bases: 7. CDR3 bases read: TGTGCCAGCAGCCAACTACACACAGGGGATGGAAACACC. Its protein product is CASSQLHTGDGNT. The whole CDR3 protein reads CASSQLHTGDGNTIYF.

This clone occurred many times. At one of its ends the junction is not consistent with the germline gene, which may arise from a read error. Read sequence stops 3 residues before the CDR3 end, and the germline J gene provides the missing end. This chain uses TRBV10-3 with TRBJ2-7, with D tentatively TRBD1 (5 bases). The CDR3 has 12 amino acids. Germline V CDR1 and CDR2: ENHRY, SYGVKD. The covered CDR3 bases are TGTGCCACCAGTGACAGCTCCTACGAG. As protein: CATSDSSYE. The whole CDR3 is CATSDSSYEQYF.

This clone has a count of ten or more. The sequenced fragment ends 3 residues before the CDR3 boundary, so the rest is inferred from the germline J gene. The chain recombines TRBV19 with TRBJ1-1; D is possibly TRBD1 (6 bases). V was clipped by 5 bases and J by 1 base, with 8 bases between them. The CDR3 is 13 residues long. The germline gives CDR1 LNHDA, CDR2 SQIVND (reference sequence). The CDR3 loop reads CASSQTGNTEAFF. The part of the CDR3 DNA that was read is TGTGCCAGTAGTCAGACAGGGAACACTGAA.

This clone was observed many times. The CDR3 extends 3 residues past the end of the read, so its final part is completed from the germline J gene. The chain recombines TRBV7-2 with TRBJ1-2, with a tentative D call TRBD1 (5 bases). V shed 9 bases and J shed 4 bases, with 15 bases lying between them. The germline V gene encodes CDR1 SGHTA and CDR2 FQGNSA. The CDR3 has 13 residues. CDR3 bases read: TGTGCCAGTTTTTCAGGGTTGAGCTATGGC. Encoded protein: CASFSGLSYG. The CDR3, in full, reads CASFSGLSYGYTF. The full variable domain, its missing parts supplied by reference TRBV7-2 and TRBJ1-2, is GAGVSQSPSNKVTEKGKDVELRCDPISGHTALYWYRQSLGQGLEFLIYFQGNSAPDKSGLPSDRFSAERTGGSVSTLTIQRTQQEDSAVYLCASFSGLSYGYTFGSGTRLTVV.

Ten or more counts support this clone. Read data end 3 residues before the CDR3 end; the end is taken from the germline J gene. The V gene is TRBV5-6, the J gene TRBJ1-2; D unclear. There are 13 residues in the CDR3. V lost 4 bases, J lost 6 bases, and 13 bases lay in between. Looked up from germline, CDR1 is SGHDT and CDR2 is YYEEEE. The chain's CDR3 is CASSGGGWDGYTF. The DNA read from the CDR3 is TGTGCCAGCAGCGGCGGTGGATGGGATGGC.

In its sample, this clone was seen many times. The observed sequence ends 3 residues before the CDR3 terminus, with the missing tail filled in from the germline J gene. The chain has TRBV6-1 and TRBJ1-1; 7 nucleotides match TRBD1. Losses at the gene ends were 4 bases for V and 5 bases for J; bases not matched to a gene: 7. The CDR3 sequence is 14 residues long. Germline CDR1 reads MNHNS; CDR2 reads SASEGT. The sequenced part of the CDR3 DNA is TGTGCCAGCAGTGGAACCAGGGGGTGGACTGAA. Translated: CASSGTRGWTE. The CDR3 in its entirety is CASSGTRGWTEAFF.

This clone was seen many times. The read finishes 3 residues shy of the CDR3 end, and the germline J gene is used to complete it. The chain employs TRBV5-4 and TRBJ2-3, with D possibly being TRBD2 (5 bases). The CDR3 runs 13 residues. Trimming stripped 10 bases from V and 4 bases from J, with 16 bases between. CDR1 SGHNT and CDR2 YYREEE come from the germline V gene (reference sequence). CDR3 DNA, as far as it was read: TGTGCCTATAGATACAGCGGCGCAGATACG. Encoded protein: CAYRYSGADT. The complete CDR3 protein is CAYRYSGADTQYF.

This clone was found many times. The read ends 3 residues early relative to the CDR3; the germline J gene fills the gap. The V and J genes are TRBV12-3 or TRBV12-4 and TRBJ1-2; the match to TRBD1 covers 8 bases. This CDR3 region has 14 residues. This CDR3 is CASSFVDRVQSYTF. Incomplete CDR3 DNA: TGTGCCAGCAGTTTTGTGGACAGGGTCCAAAGC.

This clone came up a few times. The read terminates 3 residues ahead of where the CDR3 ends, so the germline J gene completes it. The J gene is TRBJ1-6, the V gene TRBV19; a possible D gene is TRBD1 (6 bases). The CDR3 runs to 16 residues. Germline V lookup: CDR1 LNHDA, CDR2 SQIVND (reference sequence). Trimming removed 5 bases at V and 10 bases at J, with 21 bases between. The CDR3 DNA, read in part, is TGTGCCAGTAGTCCCAACAGACAGGATAAGGGATCACCC. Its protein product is CASSPNRQDKGSP. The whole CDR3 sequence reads CASSPNRQDKGSPLHF.

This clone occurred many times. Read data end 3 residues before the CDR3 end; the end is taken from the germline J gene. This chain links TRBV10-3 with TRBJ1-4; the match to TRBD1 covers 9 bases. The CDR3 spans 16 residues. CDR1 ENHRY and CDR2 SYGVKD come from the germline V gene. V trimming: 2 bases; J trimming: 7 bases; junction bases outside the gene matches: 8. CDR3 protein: CAISEPDRGPGEKLFF. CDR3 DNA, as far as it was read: TGTGCCATCAGTGAGCCGGACAGGGGTCCGGGTGAAAAA.

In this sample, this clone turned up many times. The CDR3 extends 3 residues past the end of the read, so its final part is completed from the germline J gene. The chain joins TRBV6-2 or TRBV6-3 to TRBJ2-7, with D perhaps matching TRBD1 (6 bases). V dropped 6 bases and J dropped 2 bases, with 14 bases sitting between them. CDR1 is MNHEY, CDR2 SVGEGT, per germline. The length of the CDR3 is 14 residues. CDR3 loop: CASSPPGQAYEQYF. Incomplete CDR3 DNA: TGTGCCAGCAGCCCCCCGGGACAAGCCTACGAG.

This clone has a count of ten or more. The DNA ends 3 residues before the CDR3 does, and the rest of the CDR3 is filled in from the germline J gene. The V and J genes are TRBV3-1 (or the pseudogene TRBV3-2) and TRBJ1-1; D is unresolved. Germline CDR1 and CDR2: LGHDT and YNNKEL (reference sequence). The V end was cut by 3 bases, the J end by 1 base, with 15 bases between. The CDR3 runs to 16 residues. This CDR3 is CASSHSLSGWNTEAFF. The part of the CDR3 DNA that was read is TGTGCCAGCAGCCATTCGTTATCGGGGTGGAACACTGAA.

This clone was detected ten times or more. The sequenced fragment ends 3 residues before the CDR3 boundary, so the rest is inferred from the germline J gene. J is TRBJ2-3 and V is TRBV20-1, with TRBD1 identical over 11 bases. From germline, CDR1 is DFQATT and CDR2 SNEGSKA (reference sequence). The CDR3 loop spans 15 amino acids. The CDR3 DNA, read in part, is TGCAGTGCCCCTGGGACAGGGGGTCGTGGGGAGACG. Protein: CSAPGTGGRGET. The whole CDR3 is CSAPGTGGRGETQYF.

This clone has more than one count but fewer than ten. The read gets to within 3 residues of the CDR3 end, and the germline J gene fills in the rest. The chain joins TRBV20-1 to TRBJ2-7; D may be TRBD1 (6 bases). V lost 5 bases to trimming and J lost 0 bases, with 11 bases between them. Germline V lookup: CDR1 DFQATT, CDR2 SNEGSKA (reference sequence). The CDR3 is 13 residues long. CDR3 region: CSASGTHSYEQYF. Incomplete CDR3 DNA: TGCAGTGCTTCCGGGACACACTCCTACGAG.

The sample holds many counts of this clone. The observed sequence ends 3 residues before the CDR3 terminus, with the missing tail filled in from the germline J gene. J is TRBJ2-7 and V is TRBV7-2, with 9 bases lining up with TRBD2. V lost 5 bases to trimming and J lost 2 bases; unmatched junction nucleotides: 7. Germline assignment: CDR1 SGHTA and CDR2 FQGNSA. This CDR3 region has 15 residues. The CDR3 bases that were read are TGTGCCAGCAGCCCCCGCGCGGGGGGGGCCTACGAG. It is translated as CASSPRAGGAYE. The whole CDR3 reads CASSPRAGGAYEQYF.

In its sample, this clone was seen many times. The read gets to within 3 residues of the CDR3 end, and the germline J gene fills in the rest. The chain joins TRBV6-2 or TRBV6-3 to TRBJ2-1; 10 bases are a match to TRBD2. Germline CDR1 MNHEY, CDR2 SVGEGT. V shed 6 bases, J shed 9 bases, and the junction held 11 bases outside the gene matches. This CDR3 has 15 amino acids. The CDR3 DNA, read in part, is TGTGCCAGCAGACCCAGCGGGGGGGCCTTTGTTGAG. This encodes CASRPSGGAFVE. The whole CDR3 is CASRPSGGAFVEQFF.

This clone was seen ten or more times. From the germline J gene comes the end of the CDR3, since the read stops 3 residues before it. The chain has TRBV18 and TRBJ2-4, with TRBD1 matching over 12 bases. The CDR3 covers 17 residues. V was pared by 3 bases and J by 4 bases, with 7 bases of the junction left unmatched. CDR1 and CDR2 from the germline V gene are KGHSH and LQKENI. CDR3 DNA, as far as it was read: TGTGCCAGCTCACCCCAAGGGACAGGGGGCTTTAAAAACATT. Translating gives CASSPQGTGGFKNI. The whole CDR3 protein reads CASSPQGTGGFKNIQYF.